One sample yielded the 19 T cell receptor beta chains listed below, sequenced in a study of T cell repertoires in cytomegalovirus infection. Via MiXCR, TCRdb re-called the reads, giving one row per CDR3 protein. The table includes some 250,000 distinct CDR3 sequences, approximately 9.1% detected once. Sample: PBMCs. These receptors came from a human donor in good health (CMV status not recorded). Some clones in this sample may be carry-over from other donors' samples.

The CDR3 here is CATNPRTGATGELFF. As DNA, the CDR3 is TGTGCCACTAATCCGCGGACAGGGGCCACCGGGGAGCTGTTTTTT. The rearrangement uses TRBV19 and TRBJ2-2, with 9 nucleotides matching TRBD1. Germline loops: CDR1 LNHDA, CDR2 SQIVND (reference sequence). This CDR3 is 15 amino acids long. V lost 10 bases and J lost 4; bases outside the gene matches: 10.

This clonotype was counted many times. The chain joins TRBV7-2 to TRBJ1-1; no firm D call. Germline assignment: CDR1 SGHTA and CDR2 FQGNSA. Trimming stripped 7 bases from V and 4 bases from J, with 16 bases between. This CDR3 is built from 14 residues. CDR3 sequence reads: CASMLTGGGTEAFF. As DNA, the CDR3 is TGTGCCAGCATGCTAACCGGAGGAGGCACTGAAGCTTTCTTT.

This clonotype was observed at least ten times. The chain combines TRBV7-2 with TRBJ2-7; the D gene is possibly TRBD2 (7 bases). Germline V gene sequence: CDR1 SGHTA, CDR2 FQGNSA. Trimming removed 5 bases at V and 6 bases at J, with 20 bases between. The CDR3 extends over 15 amino acids. In nucleotides, the CDR3 is TGTGCCAGCAGCCCCGGGGGAGGGGGAAAGGTCGAGCAGTACTTC. Translated, it gives CASSPGGGGKVEQYF. The full variable domain, rest sourced from reference TRBV7-2 and TRBJ2-7, is GAGVSQSPSNKVTEKGKDVELRCDPISGHTALYWYRQSLGQGLEFLIYFQGNSAPDKSGLPSDRFSAERTGGSVSTLTIQRTQQEDSAVYLCASSPGGGGKVEQYFGPGTRLTVT.

This clonotype was recorded a few times. This rearrangement joins TRBV6-6 to TRBJ2-7; TRBD2 matches at 14 bases. The CDR3 sequence is 16 residues long. V lost 3 bases to trimming and J lost 7 bases; unmatched junction nucleotides: 8. CDR1 is MNHNY and CDR2 is SVGAGI in the germline V gene (reference sequence). Written as DNA, the CDR3 is TGTGCCAGCAGTTATTCGGGACTAGCGGGAGTCAATGAGCAGTACTTC. It yields the protein CASSYSGLAGVNEQYF.

This clonotype was seen at least ten times. This chain links TRBV27 with TRBJ1-6; D unclear. The germline gives CDR1 MNHEY, CDR2 SMNVEV (reference sequence). CDR3 length: 13 amino acids. Trimming removed 6 bases at V and 6 bases at J, with 9 bases between. The CDR3 loop is CASSGQINSPLHF. CDR3 in DNA: TGTGCCAGCAGCGGTCAGATTAATTCACCCCTCCACTTT.

This clonotype came up many times. The chain couples TRBV7-2 to TRBJ1-1; TRBD1 matches at 7 bases. Trimming at V came to 5 bases and at J to 1 base, leaving 10 bases not matched to a gene. CDR3 length equals 16 residues. Germline assignment: CDR1 SGHTA and CDR2 FQGNSA. The CDR3 DNA follows: TGTGCCAGCAGCCGTCGACAGGGCCTTCCGAACACTGAAGCTTTCTTT. Protein sequence: CASSRRQGLPNTEAFF.

The sample holds a few counts of this clonotype. The rearrangement uses TRBV7-2 and TRBJ2-7, with TRBD2 matching 14 bases. The CDR3 spans 14 residues. Germline CDR1 SGHTA, CDR2 FQGNSA. The V and J ends lost 4 bases and 7 bases, in that order; junction bases with no gene match: 3. The CDR3, as DNA: TGTGCCAGCAGCTCCGGGACTAGCGGGAGTGAGCAGTACTTC. Encoded protein: CASSSGTSGSEQYF.

This clonotype was observed many times. This chain joins TRBV7-8 and TRBJ2-6; 9 bases line up with TRBD2. The CDR3 has 21 amino acids. CDR1 and CDR2 from the germline V gene are SGHVS and FQNEAQ. The J segment lost 1 base and the V segment lost 1 base, leaving 14 bases of the junction unmatched. CDR3 region: CASSLGHMLAGFMSGANVLTF. The CDR3 nucleotides are TGTGCCAGCAGCTTAGGGCATATGCTAGCGGGGTTCATGTCTGGGGCCAACGTCCTGACTTTC.

The gene calls are TRBV6-2 or TRBV6-3 and TRBJ1-1, with 10 bases identical to TRBD1. Germline V gene lookup returns CDR1 MNHEY and CDR2 SVGEGT. V lost 0 bases, J lost 4 bases, and 2 bases stayed unmatched. The CDR3 sequence is 15 residues long. The CDR3 DNA sequence: TGTGCCAGCAGTTACTCGGGACAGGGGATCACTGAAGCTTTCTTT. Its translation: CASSYSGQGITEAFF.

At least ten counts were recorded for this clonotype. V gene TRBV7-2 combines with J gene TRBJ1-1, with D perhaps matching TRBD1 (5 bases). V was shortened by 4 bases and J by 6 bases, with 9 bases between the two germline ends. The CDR3 totals 12 residues. Germline V gene sequence: CDR1 SGHTA, CDR2 FQGNSA. The CDR3 loop is CASSSGRSEAFF. CDR3 DNA sequence: TGTGCCAGCAGCTCAGGGCGGTCTGAAGCTTTCTTT.

This chain uses TRBV7-2 with TRBJ2-5; 8 bases are a match to TRBD2. Trimming at V came to 1 base and at J to 5 bases, leaving 12 bases not matched to a gene. Looked up from germline, CDR1 is SGHTA and CDR2 is FQGNSA. The CDR3 loop spans 17 amino acids. CDR3 DNA: TGTGCCAGCAGCTTAGGAGGGGCGGGAGGCTCTCGGGAGACCCAGTACTTC. Its protein is CASSLGGAGGSRETQYF.

The table lists this clonotype with many counts. This rearrangement joins TRBV29-1 to TRBJ1-1; D possibly corresponds to TRBD1 (6 bases). Looked up from germline, CDR1 is SQVTM and CDR2 is ANQGSEA. Deletions cut 4 bases from V and 3 bases from J, with 18 bases between. The CDR3 sequence is 15 residues long. The CDR3 loop reads CSVVGTGTYDTEAFF. CDR3 nucleotide sequence: TGCAGCGTTGTCGGAACAGGGACCTATGACACTGAAGCTTTCTTT.

This clonotype was seen repeatedly, ten times or more. This chain connects TRBV5-4 to TRBJ1-6, with a possible D match to TRBD1 (6 bases). V lost 4 bases to trimming and J lost 5 bases, with 10 bases between them. The CDR3 runs 14 residues. Germline CDR1 reads SGHNT; CDR2 reads YYREEE (reference sequence). CDR3: CASSTDRNNSPLHF. CDR3 in DNA: TGTGCCAGCAGCACCGACAGGAATAATTCACCCCTCCACTTT.

This clonotype appeared many times. The chain joins TRBV9 to TRBJ1-1; D remains unclear. V was trimmed by 1 base and J by 5 bases, leaving 12 bases between them. There are 14 residues in the CDR3. Germline V gene data show CDR1 as SGDLS and CDR2 as YYNGEE. The CDR3: CASSVRPGVTEAFF. DNA of the CDR3: TGTGCCAGCAGCGTACGGCCCGGGGTGACTGAAGCTTTCTTT.

This clonotype was detected many times. The chain carries TRBV7-2 and TRBJ2-6, with D perhaps given as TRBD1 or TRBD2 (5 bases each). The V end lost 1 base, the J end lost 0 bases, and 13 bases lay between the germline ends. CDR1 and CDR2 from the germline V gene are SGHTA and FQGNSA. The CDR3 sequence is 18 residues long. CDR3 in amino acids: CASSLVGTTSSGANVLTF. The DNA of the CDR3 is TGTGCCAGCAGCTTAGTGGGGACGACCAGCTCTGGGGCCAACGTCCTGACTTTC.

This chain links TRBV7-9 with TRBJ1-2; D is possibly TRBD1 (5 bases). Germline V CDR1 and CDR2: SEHNR, FQNEAQ (reference sequence). Trimming cost V 4 bases and J 8 bases, with 11 bases left between them. The CDR3 spans 12 residues. The CDR3 region is CASSYQTDGYTF. In DNA form, the CDR3 reads TGTGCCAGCAGCTACCAGACAGACGGCTACACCTTC.

This clonotype appeared many times. V usage is TRBV28 and J usage is TRBJ1-3; D remains ambiguous. CDR3 length: 17 amino acids. V shed 2 bases and J shed 0 bases, with 14 bases lying between them. From germline, CDR1 is MDHEN and CDR2 SYDVKM. CDR3 nucleotide sequence: TGTGCCAGCAGTTTAACTCCGCGCCCATTCTCTGGAAACACCATATATTTT. This sequence encodes CASSLTPRPFSGNTIYF.

This clonotype was detected ten times or more. The rearrangement links TRBV7-2 to TRBJ2-1; D unclear. Looked up from germline, CDR1 is SGHTA and CDR2 is FQGNSA. The germline V and J ends were trimmed by 3 bases and 8 bases, with 14 bases remaining between them. This CDR3 contains 14 residues. In DNA, the CDR3 is TGTGCCAGCAGCTTCGGATCACCCCGGGATGAGCAGTTCTTC. This sequence encodes CASSFGSPRDEQFF.

This clonotype came up many times. This chain uses TRBV7-2 with TRBJ1-6; 9 bases are a match to TRBD1. This CDR3 is 16 amino acids long. CDR1 SGHTA and CDR2 FQGNSA come from the germline V gene. J lost 5 bases, V lost 3 bases, and 5 bases had no gene match. The CDR3 nucleotides are TGTGCCAGCAGCTTCGTTGGGGACAGGGATAATTCACCCCTCCACTTT. Translated: CASSFVGDRDNSPLHF.